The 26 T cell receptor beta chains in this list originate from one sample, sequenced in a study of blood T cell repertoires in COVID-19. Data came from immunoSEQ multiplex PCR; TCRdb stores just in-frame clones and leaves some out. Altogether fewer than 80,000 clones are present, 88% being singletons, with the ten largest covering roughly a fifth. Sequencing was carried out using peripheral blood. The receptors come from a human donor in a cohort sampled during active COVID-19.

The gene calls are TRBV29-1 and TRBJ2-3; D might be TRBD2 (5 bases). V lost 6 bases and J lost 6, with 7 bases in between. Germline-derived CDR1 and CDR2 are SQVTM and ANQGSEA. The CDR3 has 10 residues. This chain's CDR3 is CSVVADTQYF. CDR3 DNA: TGCAGCGTGGTAGCGGATACGCAGTATTTT.

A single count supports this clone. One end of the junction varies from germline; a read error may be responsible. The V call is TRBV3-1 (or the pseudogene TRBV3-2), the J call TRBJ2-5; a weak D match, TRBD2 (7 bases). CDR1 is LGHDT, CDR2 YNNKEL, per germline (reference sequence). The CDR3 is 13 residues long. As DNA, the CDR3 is TGTGCCAGCACCCTAAGGGGGGGGGAGAGCCAGTACTTC. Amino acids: CASTLRGGESQYF.

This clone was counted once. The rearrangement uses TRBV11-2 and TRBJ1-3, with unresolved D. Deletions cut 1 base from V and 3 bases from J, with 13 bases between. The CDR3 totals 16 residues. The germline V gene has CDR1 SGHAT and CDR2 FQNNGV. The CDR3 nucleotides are TGTGCCAGCAGCTTAGCCCCCCGGTCAGGTGGAAACACCATATATTTT. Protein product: CASSLAPRSGGNTIYF.

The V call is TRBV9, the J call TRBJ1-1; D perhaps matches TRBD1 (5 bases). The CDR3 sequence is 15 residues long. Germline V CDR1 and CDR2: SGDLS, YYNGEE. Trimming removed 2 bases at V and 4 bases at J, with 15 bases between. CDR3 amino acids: CASSVGTGVGTEAFF. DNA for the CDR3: TGTGCCAGCAGCGTGGGTACGGGGGTGGGCACTGAAGCTTTCTTT.

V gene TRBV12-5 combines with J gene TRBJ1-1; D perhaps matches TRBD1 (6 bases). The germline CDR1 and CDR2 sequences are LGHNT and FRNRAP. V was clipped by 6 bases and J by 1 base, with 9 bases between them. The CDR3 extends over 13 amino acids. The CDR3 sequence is CASGLTGNTEAFF. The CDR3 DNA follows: TGTGCTAGTGGGCTGACAGGGAACACTGAAGCTTTCTTT. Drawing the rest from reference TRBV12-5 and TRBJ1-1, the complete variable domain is DARVTQTPRHKVTEMGQEVTMRCQPILGHNTVFWYRQTMMQGLELLAYFRNRAPLDDSGMPKDRFSAEMPDATLATLKIQPSEPRDSAVYFCASGLTGNTEAFFGQGTRLTVV.

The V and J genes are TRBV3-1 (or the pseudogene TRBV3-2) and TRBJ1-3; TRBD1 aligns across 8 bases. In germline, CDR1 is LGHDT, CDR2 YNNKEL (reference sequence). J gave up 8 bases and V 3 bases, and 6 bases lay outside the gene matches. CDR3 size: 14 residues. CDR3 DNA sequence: TGTGCCAGCAGCCACCGACAGGGGAGGGACACCATATATTTT. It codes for CASSHRQGRDTIYF.

The CDR3: CSVSRTDNSPLHF. In nucleotides, the CDR3 is TGCAGCGTTTCTCGGACAGATAATTCACCCCTCCACTTT. The chain couples TRBV29-1 to TRBJ1-6, with D possibly TRBD1 on 6 matching bases. The CDR3 runs to 13 residues. Germline CDR1 is SQVTM and CDR2 is ANQGSEA. Trimming removed 5 bases at V and 5 bases at J, with 10 bases between.

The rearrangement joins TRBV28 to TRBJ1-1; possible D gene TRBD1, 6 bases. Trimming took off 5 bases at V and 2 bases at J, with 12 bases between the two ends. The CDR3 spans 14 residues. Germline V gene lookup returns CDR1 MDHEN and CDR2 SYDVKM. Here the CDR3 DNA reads TGTGCCAGCAGTCGCAGGGGCAGTAACACTGAAGCTTTCTTT. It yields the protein CASSRRGSNTEAFF. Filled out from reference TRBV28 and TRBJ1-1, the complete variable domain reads DVKVTQSSRYLVKRTGEKVFLECVQDMDHENMFWYRQDPGLGLRLIYFSYDVKMKEKGDIPEGYSVSREKKERFSLILESASTNQTSMYLCASSRRGSNTEAFFGQGTRLTVV.

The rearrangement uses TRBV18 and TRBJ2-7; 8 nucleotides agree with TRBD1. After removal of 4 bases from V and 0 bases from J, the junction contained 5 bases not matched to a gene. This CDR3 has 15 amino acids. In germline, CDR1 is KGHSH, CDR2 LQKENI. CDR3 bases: TGTGCCAGCTCACTCGGGACAGGTCCCTCCTACGAGCAGTACTTC. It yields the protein CASSLGTGPSYEQYF.

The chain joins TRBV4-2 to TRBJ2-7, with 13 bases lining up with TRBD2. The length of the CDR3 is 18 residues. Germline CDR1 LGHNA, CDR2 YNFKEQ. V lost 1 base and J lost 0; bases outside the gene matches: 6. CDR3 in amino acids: CASSQGGTSGTSSYEQYF. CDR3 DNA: TGTGCCAGCAGCCAAGGAGGGACTAGCGGGACCAGCTCCTACGAGCAGTACTTC.

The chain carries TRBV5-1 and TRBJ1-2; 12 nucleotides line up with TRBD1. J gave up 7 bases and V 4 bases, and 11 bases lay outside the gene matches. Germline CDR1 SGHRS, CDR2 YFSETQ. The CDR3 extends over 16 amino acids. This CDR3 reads CASSRRTGQGAGGYTF. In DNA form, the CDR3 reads TGCGCCAGCAGCAGAAGGACGGGACAGGGGGCCGGTGGCTACACCTTC.

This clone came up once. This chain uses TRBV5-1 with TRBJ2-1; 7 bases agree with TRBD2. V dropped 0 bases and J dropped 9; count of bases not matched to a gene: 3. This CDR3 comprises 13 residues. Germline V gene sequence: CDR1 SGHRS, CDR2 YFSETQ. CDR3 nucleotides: TGCGCCAGCAGCTTGGAAGCGGGAATTGAGCAGTTCTTC. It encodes CASSLEAGIEQFF. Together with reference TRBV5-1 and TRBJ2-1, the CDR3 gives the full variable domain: KAGVTQTPRYLIKTRGQQVTLSCSPISGHRSVSWYQQTPGQGLQFLFEYFSETQRNKGNFPGRFSGRQFSNSRSEMNVSTLELGDSALYLCASSLEAGIEQFFGPGTRLTVL.

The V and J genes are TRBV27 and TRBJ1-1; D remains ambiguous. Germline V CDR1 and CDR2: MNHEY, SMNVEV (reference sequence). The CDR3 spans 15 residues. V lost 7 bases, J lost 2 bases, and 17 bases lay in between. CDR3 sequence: CASTKDSRVNTEAFF. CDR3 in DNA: TGTGCCAGCACCAAAGATTCGAGGGTAAACACTGAAGCTTTCTTT.

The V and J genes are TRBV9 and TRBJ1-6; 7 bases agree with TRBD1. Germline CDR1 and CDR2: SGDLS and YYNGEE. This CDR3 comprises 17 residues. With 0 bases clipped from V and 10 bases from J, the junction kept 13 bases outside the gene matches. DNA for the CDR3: TGTGCCAGCAGCGTAGGTCCCCTAGACAGGGTGGGCTCACCCCTCCACTTT. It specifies CASSVGPLDRVGSPLHF.

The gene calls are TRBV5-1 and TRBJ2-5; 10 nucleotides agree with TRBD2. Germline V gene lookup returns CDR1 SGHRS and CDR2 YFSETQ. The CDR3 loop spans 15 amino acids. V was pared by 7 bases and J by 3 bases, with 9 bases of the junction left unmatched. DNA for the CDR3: TGCGCCAGCTCTCTAGACGGGACTAGCGAAGAGACCCAGTACTTC. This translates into CASSLDGTSEETQYF.

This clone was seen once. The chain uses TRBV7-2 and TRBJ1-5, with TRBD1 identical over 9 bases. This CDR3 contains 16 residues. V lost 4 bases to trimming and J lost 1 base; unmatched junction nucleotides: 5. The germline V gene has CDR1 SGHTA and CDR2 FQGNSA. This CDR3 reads CASSSGQGRSNQPQHF. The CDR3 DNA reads TGTGCCAGCAGCTCCGGACAGGGGAGGAGCAATCAGCCCCAGCATTTT.

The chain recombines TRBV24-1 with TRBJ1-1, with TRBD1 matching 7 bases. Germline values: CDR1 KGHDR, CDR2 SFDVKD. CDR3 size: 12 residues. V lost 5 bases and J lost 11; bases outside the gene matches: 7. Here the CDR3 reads CATSADDRVAFF. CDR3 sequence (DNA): TGTGCCACCAGTGCAGACGACAGGGTGGCTTTCTTT.

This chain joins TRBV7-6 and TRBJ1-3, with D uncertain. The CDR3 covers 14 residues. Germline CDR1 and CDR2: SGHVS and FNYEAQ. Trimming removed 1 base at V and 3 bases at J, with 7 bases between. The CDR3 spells CASSLGAVGNTIYF. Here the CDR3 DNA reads TGTGCCAGCAGCTTAGGGGCAGTTGGAAACACCATATATTTT.

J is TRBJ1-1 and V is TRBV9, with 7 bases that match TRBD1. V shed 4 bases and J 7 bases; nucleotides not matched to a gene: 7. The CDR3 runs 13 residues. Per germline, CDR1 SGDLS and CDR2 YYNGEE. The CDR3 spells CASSKTGAGEAFF. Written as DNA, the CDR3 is TGTGCCAGCAGCAAAACAGGGGCTGGTGAAGCTTTCTTT.

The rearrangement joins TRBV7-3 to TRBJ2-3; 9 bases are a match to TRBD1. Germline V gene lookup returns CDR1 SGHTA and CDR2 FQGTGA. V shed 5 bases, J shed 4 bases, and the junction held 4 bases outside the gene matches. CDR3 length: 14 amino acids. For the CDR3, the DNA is TGTGCCAGCAGCCTCGGACAGGGGCCAGATACGCAGTATTTT. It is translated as CASSLGQGPDTQYF.

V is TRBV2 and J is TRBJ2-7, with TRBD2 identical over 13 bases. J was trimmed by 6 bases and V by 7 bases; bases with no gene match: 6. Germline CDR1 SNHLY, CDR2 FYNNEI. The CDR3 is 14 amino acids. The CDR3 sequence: CASKPGLAGVEQYF. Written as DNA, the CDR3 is TGTGCCAGCAAGCCAGGACTAGCGGGAGTCGAGCAGTACTTC.

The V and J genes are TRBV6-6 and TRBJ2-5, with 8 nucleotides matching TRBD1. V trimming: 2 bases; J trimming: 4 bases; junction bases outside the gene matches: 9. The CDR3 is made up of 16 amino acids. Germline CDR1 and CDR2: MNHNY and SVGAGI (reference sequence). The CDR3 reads CASSYRTGPGSETQYF. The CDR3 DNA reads TGTGCCAGCAGTTACCGGACAGGGCCCGGGTCAGAGACCCAGTACTTC.

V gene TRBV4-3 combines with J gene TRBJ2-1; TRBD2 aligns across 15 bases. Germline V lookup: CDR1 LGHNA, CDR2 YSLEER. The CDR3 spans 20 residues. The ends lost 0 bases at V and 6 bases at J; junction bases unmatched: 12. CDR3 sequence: CASSQDGGGTSGGRFNEQFF. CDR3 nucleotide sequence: TGCGCCAGCAGCCAAGATGGAGGAGGGACTAGCGGGGGGAGATTCAATGAGCAGTTCTTC.

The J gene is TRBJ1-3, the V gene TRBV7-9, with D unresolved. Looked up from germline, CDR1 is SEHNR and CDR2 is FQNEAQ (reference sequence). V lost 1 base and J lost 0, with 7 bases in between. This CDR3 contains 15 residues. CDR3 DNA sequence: TGTGCCAGCAGCTTAGTACAGATCTCTGGAAACACCATATATTTT. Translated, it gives CASSLVQISGNTIYF. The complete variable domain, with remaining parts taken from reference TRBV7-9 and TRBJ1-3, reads DTGVSQNPRHKITKRGQNVTFRCDPISEHNRLYWYRQTLGQGPEFLTYFQNEAQLEKSRLLSDRFSAERPKGSFSTLEIQRTEQGDSAMYLCASSLVQISGNTIYFGEGSWLTVV.

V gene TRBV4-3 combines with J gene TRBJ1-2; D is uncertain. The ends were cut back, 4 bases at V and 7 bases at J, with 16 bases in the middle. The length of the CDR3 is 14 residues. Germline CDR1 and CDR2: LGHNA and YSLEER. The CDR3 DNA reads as TGCGCCAGCAGCCCCTCCAGAGGGCGAGGTGGCTACACCTTC. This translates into CASSPSRGRGGYTF.

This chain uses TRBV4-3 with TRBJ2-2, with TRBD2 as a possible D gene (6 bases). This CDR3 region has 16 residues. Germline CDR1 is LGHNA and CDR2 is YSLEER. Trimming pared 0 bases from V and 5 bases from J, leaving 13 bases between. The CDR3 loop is CASSQDLGGGTGELFF. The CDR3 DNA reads TGCGCCAGCAGCCAAGATCTTGGGGGAGGAACCGGGGAGCTGTTTTTT.